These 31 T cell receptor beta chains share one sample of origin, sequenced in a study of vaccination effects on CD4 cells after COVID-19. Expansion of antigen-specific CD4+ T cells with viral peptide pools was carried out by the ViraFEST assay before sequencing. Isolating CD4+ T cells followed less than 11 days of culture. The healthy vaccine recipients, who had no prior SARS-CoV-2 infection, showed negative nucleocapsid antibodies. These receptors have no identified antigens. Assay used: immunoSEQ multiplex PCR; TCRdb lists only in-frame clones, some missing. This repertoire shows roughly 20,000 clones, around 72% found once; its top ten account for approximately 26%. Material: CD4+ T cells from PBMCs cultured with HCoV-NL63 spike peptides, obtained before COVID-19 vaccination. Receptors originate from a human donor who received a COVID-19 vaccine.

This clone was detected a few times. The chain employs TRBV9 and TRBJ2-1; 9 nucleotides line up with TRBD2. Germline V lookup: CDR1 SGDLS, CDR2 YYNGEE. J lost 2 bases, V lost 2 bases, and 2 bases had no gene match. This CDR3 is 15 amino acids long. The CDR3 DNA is TGTGCCAGCAGCGTTAGCGGGGGACCCTACAATGAGCAGTTCTTC. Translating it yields CASSVSGGPYNEQFF.

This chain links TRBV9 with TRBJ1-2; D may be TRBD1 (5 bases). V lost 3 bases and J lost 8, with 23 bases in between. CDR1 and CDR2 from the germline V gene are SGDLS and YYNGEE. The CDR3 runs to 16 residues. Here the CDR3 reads CASSADLEGLMGGYTF. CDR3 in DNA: TGTGCCAGCAGCGCCGACTTGGAGGGGCTAATGGGAGGCTACACCTTC.

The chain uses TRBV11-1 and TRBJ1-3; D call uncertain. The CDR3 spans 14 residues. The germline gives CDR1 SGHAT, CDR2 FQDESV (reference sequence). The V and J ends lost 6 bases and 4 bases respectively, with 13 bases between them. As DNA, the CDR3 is TGTGCCAGCAGTACCGGGCAGCCCGGAAACACCATATATTTT. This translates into CASSTGQPGNTIYF.

CDR3 nucleotide sequence: TGTGCCAGCAGTTCCCGGCAGGTGGGGTCCCAGTACTTC. Amino acids: CASSSRQVGSQYF. V gene TRBV7-2 combines with J gene TRBJ2-5, with D hard to call. The CDR3 is made up of 13 amino acids. Per the germline V gene, CDR1 is SGHTA and CDR2 is FQGNSA. V was trimmed by 6 bases and J by 9 bases, leaving 17 bases between them.

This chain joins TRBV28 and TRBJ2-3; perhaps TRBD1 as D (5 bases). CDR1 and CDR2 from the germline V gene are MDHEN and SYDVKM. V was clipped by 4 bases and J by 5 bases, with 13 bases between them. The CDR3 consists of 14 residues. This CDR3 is CASSSPGLGDTQYF. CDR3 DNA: TGTGCCAGCAGTTCCCCAGGGCTGGGAGATACGCAGTATTTT. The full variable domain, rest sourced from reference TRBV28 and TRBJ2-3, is DVKVTQSSRYLVKRTGEKVFLECVQDMDHENMFWYRQDPGLGLRLIYFSYDVKMKEKGDIPEGYSVSREKKERFSLILESASTNQTSMYLCASSSPGLGDTQYFGPGTRLTVL.

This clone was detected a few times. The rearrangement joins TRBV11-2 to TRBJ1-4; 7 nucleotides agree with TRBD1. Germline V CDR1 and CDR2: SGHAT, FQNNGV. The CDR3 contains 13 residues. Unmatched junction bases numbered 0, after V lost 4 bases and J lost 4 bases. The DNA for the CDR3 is TGTGCCAGCAGCTACAGGGGTAATGAAAAACTGTTTTTT. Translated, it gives CASSYRGNEKLFF.

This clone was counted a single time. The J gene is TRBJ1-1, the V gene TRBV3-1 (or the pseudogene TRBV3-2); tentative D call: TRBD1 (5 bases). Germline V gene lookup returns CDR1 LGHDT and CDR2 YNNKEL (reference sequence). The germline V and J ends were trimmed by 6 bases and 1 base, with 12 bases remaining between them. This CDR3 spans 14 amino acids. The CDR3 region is CASSLMGRNTEAFF. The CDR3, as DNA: TGTGCCAGCAGTTTGATGGGACGGAACACTGAAGCTTTCTTT.

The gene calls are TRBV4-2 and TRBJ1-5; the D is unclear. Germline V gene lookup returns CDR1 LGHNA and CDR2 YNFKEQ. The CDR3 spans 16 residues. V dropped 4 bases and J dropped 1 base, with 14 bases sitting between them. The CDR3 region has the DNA TGTGCCAGCAGCCCAAGTGTGACGGAGAGCAATCAGCCCCAGCATTTT. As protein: CASSPSVTESNQPQHF.

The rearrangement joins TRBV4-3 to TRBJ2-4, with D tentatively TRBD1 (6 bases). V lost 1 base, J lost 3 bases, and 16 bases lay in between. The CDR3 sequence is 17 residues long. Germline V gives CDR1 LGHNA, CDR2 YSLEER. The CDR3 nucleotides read TGCGCCAGCAGCCAAGCCAAACAGGGATTCGGCAAAAACATTCAGTACTTC. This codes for CASSQAKQGFGKNIQYF.

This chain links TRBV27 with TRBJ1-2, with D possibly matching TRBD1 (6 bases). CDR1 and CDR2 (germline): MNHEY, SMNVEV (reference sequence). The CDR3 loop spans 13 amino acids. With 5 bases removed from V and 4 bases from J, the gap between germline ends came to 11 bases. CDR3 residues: CASSTQGGYGYTF. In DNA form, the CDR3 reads TGTGCCAGCAGTACACAGGGAGGCTATGGCTACACCTTC.

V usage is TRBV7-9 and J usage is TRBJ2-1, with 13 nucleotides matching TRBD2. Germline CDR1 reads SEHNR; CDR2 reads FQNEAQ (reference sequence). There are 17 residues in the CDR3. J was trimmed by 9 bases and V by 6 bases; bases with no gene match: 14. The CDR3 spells CASSLIPGTSGVGEQFF. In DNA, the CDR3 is TGTGCCAGCAGTCTAATTCCCGGGACTAGCGGGGTTGGTGAGCAGTTCTTC.

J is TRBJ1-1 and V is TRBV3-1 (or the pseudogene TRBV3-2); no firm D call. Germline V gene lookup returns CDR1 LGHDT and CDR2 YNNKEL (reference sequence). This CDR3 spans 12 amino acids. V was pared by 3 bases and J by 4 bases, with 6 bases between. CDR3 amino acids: CASSHRSTEAFF. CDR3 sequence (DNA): TGTGCCAGCAGCCATAGGAGCACTGAAGCTTTCTTT.

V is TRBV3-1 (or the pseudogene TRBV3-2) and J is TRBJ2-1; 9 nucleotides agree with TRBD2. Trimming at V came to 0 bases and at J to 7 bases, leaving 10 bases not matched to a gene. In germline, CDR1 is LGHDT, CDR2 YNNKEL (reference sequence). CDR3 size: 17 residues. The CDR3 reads CASSQDRGSGSGNEQFF. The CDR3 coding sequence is TGTGCCAGCAGCCAAGATCGGGGTAGCGGGAGTGGGAATGAGCAGTTCTTC.

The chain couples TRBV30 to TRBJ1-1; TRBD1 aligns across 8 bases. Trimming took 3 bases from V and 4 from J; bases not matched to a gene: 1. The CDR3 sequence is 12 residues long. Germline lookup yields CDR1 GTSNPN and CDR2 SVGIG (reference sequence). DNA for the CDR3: TGTGCCTGGAGCGACAGGGGCACTGAAGCTTTCTTT. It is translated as CAWSDRGTEAFF.

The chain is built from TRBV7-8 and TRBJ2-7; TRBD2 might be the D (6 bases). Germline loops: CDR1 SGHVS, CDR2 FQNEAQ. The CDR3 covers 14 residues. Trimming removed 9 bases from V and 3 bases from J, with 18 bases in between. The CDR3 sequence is CARVAAYPFYEQYF. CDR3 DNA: TGTGCCAGGGTAGCGGCCTACCCGTTCTACGAGCAGTACTTC.

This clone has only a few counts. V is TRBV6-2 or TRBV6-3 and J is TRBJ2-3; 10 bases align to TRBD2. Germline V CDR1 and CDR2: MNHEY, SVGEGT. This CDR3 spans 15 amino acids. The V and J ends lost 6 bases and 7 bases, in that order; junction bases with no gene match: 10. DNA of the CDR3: TGTGCCAGCAGCACACGAGCGGGGGGGACAAATACGCAGTATTTT. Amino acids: CASSTRAGGTNTQYF.

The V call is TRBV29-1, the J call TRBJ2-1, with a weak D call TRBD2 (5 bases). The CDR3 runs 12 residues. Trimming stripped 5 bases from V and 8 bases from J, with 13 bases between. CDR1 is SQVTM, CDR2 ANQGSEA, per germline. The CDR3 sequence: CSVRRGWDEQFF. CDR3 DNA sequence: TGCAGCGTTCGTCGAGGGTGGGATGAGCAGTTCTTC.

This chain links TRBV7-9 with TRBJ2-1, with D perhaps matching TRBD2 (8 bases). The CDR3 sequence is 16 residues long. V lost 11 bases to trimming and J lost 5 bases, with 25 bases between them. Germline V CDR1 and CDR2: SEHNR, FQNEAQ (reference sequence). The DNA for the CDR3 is TGTGCCGGCTCAGGGGGGCGCGGGGGGCAAGACAATGAGCAGTTCTTC. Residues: CAGSGGRGGQDNEQFF. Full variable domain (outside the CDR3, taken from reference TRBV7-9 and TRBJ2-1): DTGVSQNPRHKITKRGQNVTFRCDPISEHNRLYWYRQTLGQGPEFLTYFQNEAQLEKSRLLSDRFSAERPKGSFSTLEIQRTEQGDSAMYLCAGSGGRGGQDNEQFFGPGTRLTVL.

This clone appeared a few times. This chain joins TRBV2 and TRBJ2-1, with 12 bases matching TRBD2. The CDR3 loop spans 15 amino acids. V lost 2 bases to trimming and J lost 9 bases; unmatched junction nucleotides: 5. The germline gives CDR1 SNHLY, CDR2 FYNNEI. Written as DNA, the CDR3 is TGTGCCAGCAGTGAACTAGCGGGGGGGCCCGGTGAGCAGTTCTTC. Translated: CASSELAGGPGEQFF.

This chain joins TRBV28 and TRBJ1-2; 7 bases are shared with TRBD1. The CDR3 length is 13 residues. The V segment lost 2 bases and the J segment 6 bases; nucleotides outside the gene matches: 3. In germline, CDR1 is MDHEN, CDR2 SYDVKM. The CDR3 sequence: CASSLRQGDGYTF. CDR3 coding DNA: TGTGCCAGCAGTTTAAGGCAGGGGGATGGCTACACCTTC.

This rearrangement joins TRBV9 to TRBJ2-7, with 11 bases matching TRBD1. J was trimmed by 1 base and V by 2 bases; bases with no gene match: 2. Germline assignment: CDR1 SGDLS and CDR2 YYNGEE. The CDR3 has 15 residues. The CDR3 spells CASSVGTGGSYEQYF. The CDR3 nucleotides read TGTGCCAGCAGCGTTGGGACAGGGGGTTCCTACGAGCAGTACTTC.

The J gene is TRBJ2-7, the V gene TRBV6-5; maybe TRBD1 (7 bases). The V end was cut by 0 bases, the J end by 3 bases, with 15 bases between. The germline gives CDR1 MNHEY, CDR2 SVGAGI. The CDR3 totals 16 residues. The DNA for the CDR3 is TGTGCCAGCAGTTACTCTATACGACAGGGACTCTACGAGCAGTACTTC. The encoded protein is CASSYSIRQGLYEQYF.

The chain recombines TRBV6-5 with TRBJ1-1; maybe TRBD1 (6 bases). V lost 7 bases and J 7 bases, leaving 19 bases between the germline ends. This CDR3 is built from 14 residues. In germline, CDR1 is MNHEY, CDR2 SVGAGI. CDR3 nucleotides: TGTGCCAGCAAAACAGGGTTGTTCGTCGTTGAAGCTTTCTTT. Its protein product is CASKTGLFVVEAFF.

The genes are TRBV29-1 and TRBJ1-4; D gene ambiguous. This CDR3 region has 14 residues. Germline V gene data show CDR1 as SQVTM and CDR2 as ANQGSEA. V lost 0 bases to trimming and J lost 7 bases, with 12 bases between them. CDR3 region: CSVEDRGMTEKLFF. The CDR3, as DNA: TGCAGCGTTGAAGATCGGGGTATGACTGAAAAACTGTTTTTT.

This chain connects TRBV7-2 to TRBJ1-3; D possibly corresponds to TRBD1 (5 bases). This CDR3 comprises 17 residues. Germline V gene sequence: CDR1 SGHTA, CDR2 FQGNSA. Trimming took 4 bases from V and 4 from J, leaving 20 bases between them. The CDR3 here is CASSSRRLGTGGNTIYF. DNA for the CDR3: TGTGCCAGCAGCTCCCGGCGGTTGGGGACGGGCGGAAACACCATATATTTT.

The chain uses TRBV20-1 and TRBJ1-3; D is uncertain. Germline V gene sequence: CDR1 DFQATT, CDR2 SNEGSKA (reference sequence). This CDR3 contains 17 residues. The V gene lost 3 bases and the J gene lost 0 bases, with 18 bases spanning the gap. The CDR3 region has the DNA TGCAGTGCTAGTCCCACCATTGAGCCTAACTCTGGAAACACCATATATTTT. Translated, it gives CSASPTIEPNSGNTIYF.

CDR3 sequence reads: CAWSLDRLNSPLHF. Here the CDR3 DNA reads TGTGCCTGGAGTCTCGACAGACTAAATTCACCCCTCCACTTT. The rearrangement joins TRBV30 to TRBJ1-6, with a weak D call TRBD1 (5 bases). CDR3 length: 14 amino acids. The ends were cut back, 2 bases at V and 7 bases at J, with 12 bases in the middle. Germline CDR1 and CDR2: GTSNPN and SVGIG (reference sequence).

As DNA, the CDR3 is TGTGCCATCAGCTGGACAGGCCGGGTAAACACCATATATTTT. This codes for CAISWTGRVNTIYF. The chain is built from TRBV10-3 and TRBJ1-3; 7 bases are shared with TRBD1. The germline V gene encodes CDR1 ENHRY and CDR2 SYGVKD. V lost 6 bases and J lost 6; bases outside the gene matches: 8. This CDR3 is built from 14 residues.

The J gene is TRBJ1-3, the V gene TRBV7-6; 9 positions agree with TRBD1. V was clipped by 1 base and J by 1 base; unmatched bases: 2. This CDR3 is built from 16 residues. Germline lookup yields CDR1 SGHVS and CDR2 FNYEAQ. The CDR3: CASSLGGTGSGNTIYF. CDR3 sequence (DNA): TGTGCCAGCAGCTTAGGGGGGACAGGGTCTGGAAACACCATATATTTT.

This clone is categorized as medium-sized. CDR3 in amino acids: CASSGGTTGELFF. CDR3 nucleotides: TGTGCCAGCAGCGGAGGTACCACCGGGGAGCTGTTTTTT. V and J are TRBV7-3 and TRBJ2-2, with a tentative D call TRBD2 (5 bases). V was pared by 5 bases and J by 4 bases, with 8 bases between. The CDR3 sequence is 13 residues long. Germline assignment: CDR1 SGHTA and CDR2 FQGTGA.

CDR3 nucleotide sequence: TGTGCCAGCAGTCCCGCCCCGGGACAGGGGGCGGTCACCTATAATTCACCCCTCCACTTT. Translating gives CASSPAPGQGAVTYNSPLHF. This chain connects TRBV2 to TRBJ1-6; 12 bases are a match to TRBD1. V lost 5 bases and J lost 2; bases outside the gene matches: 13. The CDR3 has 20 residues. The germline V gene encodes CDR1 SNHLY and CDR2 FYNNEI.